This T cell receptor beta chain was recorded in a study of beta chain features in type 1 diabetes. Study-wide findings and caveats: Shorter templates may be favored by PCR, equally so in patients and controls. Any role of HLA type in TCRB rearrangement remained unresolved here.

In its sample, this clone was seen a few times. Its specificity is not known. cDNA synthesis used the whole RNA isolate, giving expressed TCRB sequences. The protocol was immunoSEQ multiplex PCR, while the TCRdb copy is restricted to in-frame clones and leaves out a portion. The profile shows about 470,000 clones, over 25% of them singletons. Trimming took 0 bases from V and 2 from J, leaving 5 bases between them. Germline assignment: CDR1 ENHRY and CDR2 SYGVKD. The CDR3 sequence is 15 residues long. Averaging approximately 0.11 L, one heparinised blood draw was given by each donor. Sequenced: naive CD4+ T cells from blood. V and J are TRBV10-3 and TRBJ2-6, with D perhaps given as TRBD1 or TRBD2 (5 bases each). This clonotype was sampled from a man between 18 and 35 years old in good health. CDR3 DNA: TGTGCCATCAGTGAGTCGGGGGCTGGGGCCAACGTCCTGACTTTC. Translation: CAISESGAGANVLTF.